Reported below is one T cell receptor beta chain. The data originate from a study of blood T cell repertoires in COVID-19. For the study at large: Recovered status applied to Cohort 3 donors who had two consecutive negative PCRs. It also applied to those with clearance or with symptom resolution. Spain, Italy and the United States supplied samples that represented acute and convalescent COVID-19.

This table comes from immunoSEQ multiplex PCR, and its TCRdb copy is limited to in-frame clones, with some not included. Seen here are around 140,000 clones, under 90% observed once, and the top ten hold 3% to 4%. Germline loops: CDR1 LNHDA, CDR2 SQIVND (reference sequence). J gave up 0 bases and V 4 bases, and 5 bases lay outside the gene matches. The CDR3 loop spans 15 amino acids. This TCR derives from a man aged 45-65 years in a cohort exposed to, infected with or recovered from COVID-19 (not recorded which). Sample: PBMCs or T cells enriched from blood (not recorded which). The rearrangement uses TRBV19 and TRBJ1-1; 7 nucleotides match TRBD1. The CDR3 DNA follows: TGTGCCAGTAGTACCGCCCAGGGGGTGAACACTGAAGCTTTCTTT. This gives the protein CASSTAQGVNTEAFF.